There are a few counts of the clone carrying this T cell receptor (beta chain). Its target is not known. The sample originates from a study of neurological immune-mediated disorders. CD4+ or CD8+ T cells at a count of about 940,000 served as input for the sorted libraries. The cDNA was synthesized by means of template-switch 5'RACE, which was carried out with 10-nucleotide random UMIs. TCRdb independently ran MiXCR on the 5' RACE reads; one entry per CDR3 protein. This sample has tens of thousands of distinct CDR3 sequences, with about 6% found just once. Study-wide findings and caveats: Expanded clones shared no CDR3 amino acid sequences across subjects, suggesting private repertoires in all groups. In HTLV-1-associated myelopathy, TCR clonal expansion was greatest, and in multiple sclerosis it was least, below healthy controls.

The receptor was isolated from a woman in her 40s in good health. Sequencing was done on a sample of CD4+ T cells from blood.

In DNA, the CDR3 is TGCAGTGCCAACCACGGACAGGCACAAGAGACCCAGTACTTC. It specifies CSANHGQAQETQYF. The chain has TRBV20-1 and TRBJ2-5; TRBD1 aligns across 7 bases. The ends lost 6 bases at V and 2 bases at J; junction bases unmatched: 9. This CDR3 is 14 amino acids long. The germline CDR1 and CDR2 sequences are DFQATT and SNEGSKA (reference sequence).